This entry lists 10 T cell receptor beta chains sequenced from one sample in a study of regulatory T cells in long-lasting Graves disease. The time point is: newly diagnosed GD, antithyroid drugs for less than 3 months. From RNA extracted from PBMCs, the TCR library was made. The TCR beta library used iRepertoire HTBI primers with Arm-PCR amplification of CDR3. TCRdb analysed the multiplex PCR reads with MiXCR anew, one entry per CDR3 protein. The sample includes hundreds of thousands of distinct CDR3 sequences, approximately 15% of them seen just once. This same sample was also taken into another study, of T cells in Graves' hyperthyroidism and ophthalmopathy.

Sequences were derived from peripheral blood mononuclear cells (PBMCs), sampled at new diagnosis, from a patient treated with antithyroid drugs. The receptors were sampled from a middle-aged man with Graves disease.

This clonotype showed up many times. V usage is TRBV13 and J usage is TRBJ1-1; 7 nucleotides align to TRBD1. V shed 6 bases and J 9 bases; nucleotides not matched to a gene: 10. There are 13 residues in the CDR3. Germline assignment: CDR1 PRHDT and CDR2 FYEKMQ (reference sequence). Here the CDR3 DNA reads TGTGCCAGCAGTAGAACTCGACAGGGAAAAGCTTTCTTT. It translates to CASSRTRQGKAFF.

The CDR3 region has the DNA TGTGCCAGCAGTTACAGGGGGTGGCAAGCTTTCTTT. It encodes CASSYRGWQAFF. This sequence joins TRBV7-9 and TRBJ1-1; 8 bases align to TRBD1. Germline CDR1 is SEHNR and CDR2 is FQNEAQ (reference sequence). The V gene end was trimmed by 6 bases and the J gene end by 9 bases; junction bases not matched to a gene: 6. The CDR3 sequence is 12 residues long.

This clonotype was recorded many times. V usage is TRBV30 and J usage is TRBJ2-4; no clear D. The CDR3 covers 13 residues. The germline gives CDR1 GTSNPN, CDR2 SVGIG (reference sequence). V dropped 2 bases and J dropped 2 bases, with 7 bases sitting between them. CDR3 bases: TGTGCCTGGAGTCCCCTACCCAAAAACATTCAGTACTTC. Its protein product is CAWSPLPKNIQYF.

This clonotype was detected many times. This rearrangement joins TRBV27 to TRBJ1-5, with unresolved D. Per germline, CDR1 MNHEY and CDR2 SMNVEV (reference sequence). The CDR3 spans 14 residues. V lost 5 bases and J 3 bases, leaving 11 bases between the germline ends. The CDR3 region has the DNA TGTGCCAGCAGTGCCTCCGGGCCCAATCAGCCCCAGCATTTT. It is translated as CASSASGPNQPQHF.

This clonotype was detected many times. J is TRBJ2-2 and V is TRBV27; D might be TRBD1 (5 bases). Deletions cut 3 bases from V and 0 bases from J, with 8 bases between. The CDR3 is made up of 15 amino acids. The germline V gene has CDR1 MNHEY and CDR2 SMNVEV (reference sequence). The CDR3 coding sequence is TGTGCCAGCAGTTTGGCAGGGACGAACACCGGGGAGCTGTTTTTT. It encodes CASSLAGTNTGELFF.

This clonotype occurred many times. The J gene is TRBJ1-1, the V gene TRBV7-9, with D unclear. The CDR3 covers 11 residues. The V gene lost 5 bases and the J gene lost 5 bases, with 6 bases spanning the gap. From germline, CDR1 is SEHNR and CDR2 FQNEAQ (reference sequence). The CDR3 region is CASSPRTEAFF. The CDR3, as DNA: TGTGCCAGCAGCCCCAGGACTGAAGCTTTCTTT.

This clonotype was picked up many times. The chain combines TRBV27 with TRBJ2-1, with 7 nucleotides matching TRBD1. Trimming at V came to 6 bases and at J to 6 bases, leaving 11 bases not matched to a gene. The CDR3 is made up of 15 amino acids. Germline-derived CDR1 and CDR2 are MNHEY and SMNVEV (reference sequence). This CDR3 reads CASSTGTVPFNEQFF. The CDR3 region has the DNA TGTGCCAGCAGCACGGGGACAGTACCGTTCAATGAGCAGTTCTTC.

This clonotype has ten or more counts. The chain combines TRBV28 with TRBJ1-1; the match to TRBD1 covers 10 bases. Unmatched junction bases numbered 14, after V lost 6 bases and J lost 13 bases. Germline CDR1 and CDR2: MDHEN and SYDVKM. The CDR3 extends over 14 amino acids. CDR3 in amino acids: CASRKRTGGLFGFF. The CDR3 DNA reads as TGTGCCAGCAGAAAAAGGACAGGGGGATTGTTTGGTTTCTTT.

V gene TRBV5-1 combines with J gene TRBJ2-5; the D is unclear. V lost 0 bases to trimming and J lost 7 bases, with 10 bases between them. The CDR3 runs 13 residues. CDR1 SGHRS and CDR2 YFSETQ come from the germline V gene. In nucleotides, the CDR3 is TGCGCCAGCAGCTTGGGGTCGCTGGGGACCCAGTACTTC. Protein sequence: CASSLGSLGTQYF.

This clonotype was found many times. The chain uses TRBV2 and TRBJ2-2; possible D gene TRBD2, 6 bases. The V gene lost 7 bases and the J gene lost 2 bases, with 8 bases spanning the gap. This CDR3 has 13 amino acids. Germline V lookup: CDR1 SNHLY, CDR2 FYNNEI. CDR3 residues: CASKEGNTGELFF. In DNA, the CDR3 is TGTGCCAGCAAGGAGGGTAACACCGGGGAGCTGTTTTTT.